This T cell receptor (beta chain) is from a study of CD8 T cells in Susac syndrome. Notes on the study in general: The authors acknowledged that the study's TCR sequencing and HLA analysis involved relatively few individuals.

Random hexamers were used to reverse transcribe an amount of roughly 0.5 to 1 ug RNA. Multiplex PCR with immunoSEQ amplified the TCR beta CDR3 across 54 Vbeta and 13 Jbeta. One entry per CDR3 protein results from TCRdb running MiXCR on the immunoSEQ multiplex PCR reads. The sample has some 120,000 distinct CDR3 sequences; approximately 94% are singletons. In regard to this clonotype: Its antigen is not identified.

The V and J ends lost 6 bases and 3 bases, in that order; junction bases with no gene match: 1. CDR3 length: 14 residues. Germline V gene data show CDR1 as SEHNR and CDR2 as FQNEAQ (reference sequence). The V gene is TRBV7-9, the J gene TRBJ2-1; TRBD1 agrees at 11 bases. This receptor was identified in a human donor with multiple sclerosis. Sequences were obtained from CD4+ T cells from PBMCs. The CDR3 region is CASRGTGGYNEQFF. In nucleotides, the CDR3 is TGTGCCAGCAGGGGGACAGGGGGCTACAATGAGCAGTTCTTC.